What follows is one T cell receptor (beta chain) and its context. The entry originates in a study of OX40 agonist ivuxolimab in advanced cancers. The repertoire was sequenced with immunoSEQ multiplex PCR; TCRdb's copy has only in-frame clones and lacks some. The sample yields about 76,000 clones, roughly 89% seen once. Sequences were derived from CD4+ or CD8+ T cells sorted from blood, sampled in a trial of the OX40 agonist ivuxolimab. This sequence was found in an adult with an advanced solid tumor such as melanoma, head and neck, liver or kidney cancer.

The CDR3 coding sequence is TGCGCCAGCAGCTTTAGGACACCCCCTTACAATGAGCAGTTCTTC. Translating it yields CASSFRTPPYNEQFF. The chain uses TRBV5-1 and TRBJ2-1; D is possibly TRBD1 (5 bases). CDR3 length equals 15 residues. Trimming cost V 2 bases and J 4 bases, with 13 bases left between them. In germline, CDR1 is SGHRS, CDR2 YFSETQ.